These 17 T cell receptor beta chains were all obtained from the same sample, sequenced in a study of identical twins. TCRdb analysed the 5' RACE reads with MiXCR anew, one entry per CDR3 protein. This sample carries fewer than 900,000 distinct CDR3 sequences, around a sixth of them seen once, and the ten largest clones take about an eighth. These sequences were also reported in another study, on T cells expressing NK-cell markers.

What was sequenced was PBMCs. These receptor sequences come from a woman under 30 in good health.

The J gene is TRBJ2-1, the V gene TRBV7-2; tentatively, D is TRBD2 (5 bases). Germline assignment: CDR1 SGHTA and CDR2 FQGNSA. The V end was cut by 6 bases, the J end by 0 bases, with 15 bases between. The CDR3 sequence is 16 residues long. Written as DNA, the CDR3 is TGTGCCAGCAGGATAGTTGGGAGTCGCTCCTACAATGAGCAGTTCTTC. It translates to CASRIVGSRSYNEQFF.

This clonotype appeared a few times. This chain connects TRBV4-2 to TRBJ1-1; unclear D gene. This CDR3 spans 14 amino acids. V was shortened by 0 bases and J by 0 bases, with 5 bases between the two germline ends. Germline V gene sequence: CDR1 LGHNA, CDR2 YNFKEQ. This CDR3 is CASSQEPLNTEAFF. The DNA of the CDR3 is TGTGCCAGCAGCCAAGAACCGTTGAACACTGAAGCTTTCTTT.

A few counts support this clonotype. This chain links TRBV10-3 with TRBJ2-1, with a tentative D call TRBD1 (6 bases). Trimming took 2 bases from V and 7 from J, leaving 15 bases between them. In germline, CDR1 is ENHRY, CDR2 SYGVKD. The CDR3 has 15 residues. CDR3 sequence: CAISEGQTTSNEQFF. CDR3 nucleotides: TGTGCCATCAGTGAGGGACAGACTACGTCAAATGAGCAGTTCTTC.

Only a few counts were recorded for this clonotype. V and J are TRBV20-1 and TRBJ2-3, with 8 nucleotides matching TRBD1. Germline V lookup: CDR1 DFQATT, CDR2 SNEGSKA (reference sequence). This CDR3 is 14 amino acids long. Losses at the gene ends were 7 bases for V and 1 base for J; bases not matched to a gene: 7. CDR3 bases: TGCAGTGTGGCCCAGGGACAGGGCACAGATACGCAGTATTTT. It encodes CSVAQGQGTDTQYF.

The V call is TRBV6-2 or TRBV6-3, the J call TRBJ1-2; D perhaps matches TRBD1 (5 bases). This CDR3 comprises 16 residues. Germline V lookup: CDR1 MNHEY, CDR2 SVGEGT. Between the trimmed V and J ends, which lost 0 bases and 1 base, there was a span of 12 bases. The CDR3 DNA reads TGTGCCAGCAGTTACTCCGGGACCGAAGTTAACTATGGCTACACCTTC. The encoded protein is CASSYSGTEVNYGYTF.

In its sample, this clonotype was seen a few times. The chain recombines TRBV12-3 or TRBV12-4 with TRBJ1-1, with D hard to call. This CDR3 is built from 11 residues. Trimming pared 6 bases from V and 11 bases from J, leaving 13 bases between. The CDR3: CASSWGRWAFF. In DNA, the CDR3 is TGTGCCAGCAGCTGGGGTCGGTGGGCTTTCTTT.

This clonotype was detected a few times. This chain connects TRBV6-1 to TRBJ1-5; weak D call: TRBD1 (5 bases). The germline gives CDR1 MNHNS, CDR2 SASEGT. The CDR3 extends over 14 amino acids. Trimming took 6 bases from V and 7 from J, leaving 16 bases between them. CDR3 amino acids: CASRLAPKGQPQHF. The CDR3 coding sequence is TGTGCCAGCAGACTTGCCCCAAAGGGGCAGCCCCAGCATTTT.

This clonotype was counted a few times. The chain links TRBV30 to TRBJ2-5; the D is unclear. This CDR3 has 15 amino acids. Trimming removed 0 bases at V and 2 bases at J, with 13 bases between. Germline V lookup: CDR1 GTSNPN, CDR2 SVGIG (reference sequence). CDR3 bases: TGTGCCTGGAGTGTGGGTTCAGCGCCACAAGAGACCCAGTACTTC. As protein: CAWSVGSAPQETQYF.

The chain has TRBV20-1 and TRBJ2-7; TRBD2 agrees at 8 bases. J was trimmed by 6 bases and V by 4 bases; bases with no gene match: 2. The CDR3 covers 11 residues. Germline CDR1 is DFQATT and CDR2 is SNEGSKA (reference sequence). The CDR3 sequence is CSATSGLEQYF. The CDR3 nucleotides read TGCAGTGCTACTAGCGGGCTCGAGCAGTACTTC.

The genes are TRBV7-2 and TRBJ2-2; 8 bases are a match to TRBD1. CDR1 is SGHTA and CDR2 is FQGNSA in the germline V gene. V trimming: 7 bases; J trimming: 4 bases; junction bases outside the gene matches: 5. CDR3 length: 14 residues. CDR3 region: CASTQGATTGELFF. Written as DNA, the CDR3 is TGTGCCAGCACCCAGGGGGCGACCACCGGGGAGCTGTTTTTT. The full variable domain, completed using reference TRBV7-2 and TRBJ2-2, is GAGVSQSPSNKVTEKGKDVELRCDPISGHTALYWYRQSLGQGLEFLIYFQGNSAPDKSGLPSDRFSAERTGGSVSTLTIQRTQQEDSAVYLCASTQGATTGELFFGEGSRLTVL.

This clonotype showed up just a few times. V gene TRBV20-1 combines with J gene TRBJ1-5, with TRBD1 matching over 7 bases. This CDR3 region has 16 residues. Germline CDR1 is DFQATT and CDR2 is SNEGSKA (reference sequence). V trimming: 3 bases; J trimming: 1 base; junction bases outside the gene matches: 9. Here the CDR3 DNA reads TGCAGTGCTAGGAACAACAGGGGAGGAAGCAATCAGCCCCAGCATTTT. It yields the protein CSARNNRGGSNQPQHF.

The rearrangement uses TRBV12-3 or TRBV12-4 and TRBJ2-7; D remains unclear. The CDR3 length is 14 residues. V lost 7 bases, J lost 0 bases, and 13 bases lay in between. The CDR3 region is CASTRRSSSYEQYF. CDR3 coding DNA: TGTGCCAGCACTAGGCGTTCAAGCTCCTACGAGCAGTACTTC.

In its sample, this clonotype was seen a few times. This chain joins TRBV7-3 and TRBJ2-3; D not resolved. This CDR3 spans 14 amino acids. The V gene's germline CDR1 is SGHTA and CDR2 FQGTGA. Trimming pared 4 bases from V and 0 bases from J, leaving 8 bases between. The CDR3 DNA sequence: TGTGCCAGCAGCTCTCGGACGAGCACAGATACGCAGTATTTT. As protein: CASSSRTSTDTQYF.

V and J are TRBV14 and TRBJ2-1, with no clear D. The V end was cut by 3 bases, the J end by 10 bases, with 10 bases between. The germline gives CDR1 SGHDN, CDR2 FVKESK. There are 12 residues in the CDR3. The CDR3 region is CASSQDVLEQFF. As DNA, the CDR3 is TGTGCCAGCAGCCAGGACGTACTAGAGCAGTTCTTC.

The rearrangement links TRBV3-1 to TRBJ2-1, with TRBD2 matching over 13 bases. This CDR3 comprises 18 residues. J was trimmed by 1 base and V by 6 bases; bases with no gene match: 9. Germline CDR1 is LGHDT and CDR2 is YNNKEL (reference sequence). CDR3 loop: CASSSGTSGTLSYNEQFF. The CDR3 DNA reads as TGTGCCAGCAGTTCCGGGACTAGCGGGACGTTGTCCTACAATGAGCAGTTCTTC.

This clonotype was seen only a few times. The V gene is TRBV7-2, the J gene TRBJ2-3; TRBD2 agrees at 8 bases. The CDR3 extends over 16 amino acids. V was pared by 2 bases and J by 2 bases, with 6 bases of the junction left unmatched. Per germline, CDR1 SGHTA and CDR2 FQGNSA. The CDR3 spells CASSLNGGGFTDTQYF. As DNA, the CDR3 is TGTGCCAGCAGCTTAAACGGCGGGGGGTTCACAGATACGCAGTATTTT.

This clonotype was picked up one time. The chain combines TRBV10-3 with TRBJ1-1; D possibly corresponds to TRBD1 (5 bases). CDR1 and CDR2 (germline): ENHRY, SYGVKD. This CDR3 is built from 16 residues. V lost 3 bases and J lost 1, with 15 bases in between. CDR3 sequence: CAISDLGARANTEAFF. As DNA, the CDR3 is TGTGCCATCAGTGACCTAGGGGCGCGGGCGAACACTGAAGCTTTCTTT.